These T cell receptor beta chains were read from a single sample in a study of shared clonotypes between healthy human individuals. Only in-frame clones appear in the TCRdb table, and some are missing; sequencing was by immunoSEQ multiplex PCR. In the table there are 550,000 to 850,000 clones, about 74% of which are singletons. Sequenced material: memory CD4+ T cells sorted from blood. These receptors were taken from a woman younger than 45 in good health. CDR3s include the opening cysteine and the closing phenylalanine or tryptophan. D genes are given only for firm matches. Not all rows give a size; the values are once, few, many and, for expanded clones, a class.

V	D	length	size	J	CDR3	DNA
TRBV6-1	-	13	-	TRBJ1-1	CASSVDSSTEAFF	TGTGCCAGCAGTGTGGACAGTTCTACTGAAGCTTTCTTT
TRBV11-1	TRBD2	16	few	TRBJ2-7	CASSLQASGSGYEQYF	TGTGCCAGCAGCTTACAGGCTAGCGGGAGTGGGTACGAGCAGTACTTC
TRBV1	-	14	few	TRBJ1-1	CTSTLYRGIPEAFF	TGCACCAGCACCCTATATAGGGGAATCCCTGAAGCTTTCTTT
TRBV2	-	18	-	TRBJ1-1	CASSEFITGEGRGTEAFF	TGTGCCAGCAGTGAATTTATCACAGGCGAAGGGCGCGGCACTGAAGCTTTCTTT
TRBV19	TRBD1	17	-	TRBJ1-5	CASSWRSDRARNQPQHF	TGTGCCAGTAGTTGGAGGAGCGACAGGGCGAGGAATCAGCCCCAGCATTTT
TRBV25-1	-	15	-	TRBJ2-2	CASSDNRRTTGELFF	TGTGCCAGCAGTGACAACAGACGCACCACCGGGGAGCTGTTTTTT
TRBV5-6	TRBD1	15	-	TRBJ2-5	CASSLYRGQGETQYF	TGTGCCAGCAGCTTATACAGGGGGCAAGGAGAGACCCAGTACTTC
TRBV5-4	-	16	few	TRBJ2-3	CASSLVLAADTDTQYF	TGTGCCAGCAGCTTGGTATTAGCGGCCGACACAGATACGCAGTATTTT
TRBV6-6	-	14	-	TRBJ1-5	CASRDSISNQPQHF	TGTGCCAGCAGGGACAGCATAAGCAATCAGCCCCAGCATTTT
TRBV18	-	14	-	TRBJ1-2	CASSPIREGDGYTF	TGTGCCAGCTCACCCATCAGGGAGGGTGATGGCTACACCTTC
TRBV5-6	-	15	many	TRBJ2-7	CASSDLGRSSYEQYF	TGTGCCAGCAGCGACCTAGGGCGGAGCTCCTACGAGCAGTACTTC
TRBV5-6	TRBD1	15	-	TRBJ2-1	CASSLGQGSFDEQFF	TGTGCCAGCAGCTTGGGACAGGGGAGTTTTGATGAGCAGTTCTTC
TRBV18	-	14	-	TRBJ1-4	CASSASGGNEKLFF	TGTGCCAGCTCAGCCTCTGGGGGTAATGAAAAACTGTTTTTT
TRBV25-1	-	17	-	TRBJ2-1	CASSEWVDPSSYNEQFF	TGTGCCAGCAGTGAATGGGTTGATCCTAGCTCCTACAATGAGCAGTTCTTC
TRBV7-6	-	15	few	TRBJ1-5	CASSLEFGRNQPQHF	TGTGCCAGCAGCTTAGAATTCGGCCGCAATCAGCCCCAGCATTTT
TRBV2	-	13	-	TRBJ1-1	CASSVEVQAEAFF	TGTGCCAGCAGTGTCGAAGTGCAGGCTGAAGCTTTCTTT
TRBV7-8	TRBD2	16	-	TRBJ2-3	CASSLGGLASTDTQYF	TGTGCCAGCAGCTTAGGAGGACTAGCCAGCACAGATACGCAGTATTTT
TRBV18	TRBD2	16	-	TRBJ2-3	CASSHSSGRAGDTQYF	TGTGCCAGCTCCCACAGTAGCGGGAGGGCCGGAGATACGCAGTATTTT
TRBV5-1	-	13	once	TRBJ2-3	CASSDWGGDTQYF	TGCGCCAGCAGTGATTGGGGTGGGGATACGCAGTATTTT
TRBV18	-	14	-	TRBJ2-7	CASSPSGSSYEQYF	TGTGCCAGCTCACCCAGTGGGAGCTCCTACGAGCAGTACTTC
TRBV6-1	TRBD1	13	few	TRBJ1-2	CASRDRASYGYTF	TGTGCCAGCAGGGACAGGGCGAGCTATGGCTACACCTTC
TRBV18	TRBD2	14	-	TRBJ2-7	CASSGTSGAYEQYF	TGTGCCAGCTCAGGGACTAGCGGAGCATACGAGCAGTACTTC
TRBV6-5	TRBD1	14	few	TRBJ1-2	CASSAIQGAHGYTF	TGTGCCAGCAGTGCTATACAGGGGGCCCATGGCTACACCTTC
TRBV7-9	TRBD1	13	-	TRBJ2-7	CASSPQGAYEQYF	TGTGCCAGCAGTCCACAGGGGGCCTACGAGCAGTACTTC
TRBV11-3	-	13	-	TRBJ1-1	CASSSQSDTEAFF	TGTGCCAGCAGCTCCCAGTCCGACACTGAAGCTTTCTTT
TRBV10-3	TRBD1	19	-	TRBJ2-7	CAISESWGTGTGGSYEQYF	TGTGCCATCAGTGAGTCTTGGGGAACCGGGACAGGGGGCTCCTACGAGCAGTACTTC
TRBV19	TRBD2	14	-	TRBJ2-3	CASSSGAGGDTQYF	TGTGCCAGTAGTTCGGGCGCGGGAGGAGATACGCAGTATTTT
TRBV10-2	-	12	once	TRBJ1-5	CASSLRGEPQHF	TGCGCCAGCAGTCTTCGAGGAGAGCCCCAGCATTTT
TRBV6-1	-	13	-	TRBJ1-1	CASSDELYTEAFF	TGTGCCAGCAGTGACGAGCTGTACACTGAAGCTTTCTTT
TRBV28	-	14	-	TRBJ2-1	CASSQPPHYNEQFF	TGTGCCAGCAGCCAACCCCCCCACTACAATGAGCAGTTCTTC
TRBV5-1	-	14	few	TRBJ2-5	CASSPDMILETQYF	TGCGCCAGCAGCCCAGACATGATTCTAGAGACCCAGTACTTC
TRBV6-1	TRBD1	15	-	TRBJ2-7	CASRLGTGASYEQYF	TGTGCCAGCAGGCTGGGGACAGGGGCGTCCTACGAGCAGTACTTC
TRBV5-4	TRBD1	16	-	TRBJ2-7	CASSQEPGTGGGEQYF	TGTGCCAGCAGCCAAGAACCAGGGACAGGGGGTGGCGAGCAGTACTTC
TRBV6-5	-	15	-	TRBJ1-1	CASRRLTTLVGKAFF	TGTGCCAGCAGACGACTGACCACCCTAGTAGGGAAAGCTTTCTTT
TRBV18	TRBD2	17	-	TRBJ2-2	CASSPVLSGSSAGELFF	TGTGCCAGCTCACCAGTCCTGAGCGGGAGTAGTGCCGGGGAGCTGTTTTTT
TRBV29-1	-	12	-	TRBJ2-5	CSTGTVEETQYF	TGCAGCACCGGGACGGTAGAAGAGACCCAGTACTTC
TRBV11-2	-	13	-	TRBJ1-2	CASSLRQSYGYTF	TGTGCCAGCAGCTTACGACAGTCCTATGGCTACACCTTC
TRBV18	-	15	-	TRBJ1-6	CASSPPGNRYSPLHF	TGTGCCAGCTCACCACCGGGGAATCGGTATTCACCCCTCCACTTT
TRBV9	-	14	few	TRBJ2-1	CASSVRGQYNEQFF	TGTGCCAGCAGCGTCCGGGGCCAATACAATGAGCAGTTCTTC
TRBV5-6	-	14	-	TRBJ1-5	CASSLTGRDQPQHF	TGTGCCAGCAGCTTGACAGGGAGGGATCAGCCCCAGCATTTT
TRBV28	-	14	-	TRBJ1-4	CASSLDMTNEKLFF	TGTGCCAGCAGTTTGGACATGACAAACGAAAAACTGTTTTTT
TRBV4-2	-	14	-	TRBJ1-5	CASSQDTANQPQHF	TGTGCCAGCAGCCAAGATACAGCTAATCAGCCCCAGCATTTT
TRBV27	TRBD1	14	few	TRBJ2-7	CASRSTGGTGEQYF	TGTGCCAGCAGGAGCACAGGGGGCACGGGCGAGCAGTACTTC
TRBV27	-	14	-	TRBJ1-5	CASSWGGSNQPQHF	TGTGCCAGCAGTTGGGGGGGGAGCAATCAGCCCCAGCATTTT
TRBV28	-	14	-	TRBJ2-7	CASSPSTSSYEQYF	TGTGCCAGCAGTCCATCGACTAGCTCCTACGAGCAGTACTTC
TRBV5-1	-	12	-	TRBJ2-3	CASSFGEDTQYF	TGCGCCAGCAGCTTTGGAGAAGATACGCAGTATTTT
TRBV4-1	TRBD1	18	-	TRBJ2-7	CASSQGRRRTGVSYEQYF	TGCGCCAGCAGCCAAGGCCGGAGAAGGACAGGGGTTTCCTACGAGCAGTACTTC
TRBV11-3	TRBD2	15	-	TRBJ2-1	CASSLGRTSLNEQFF	TGTGCCAGCAGCTTAGGGCGGACTAGTCTCAATGAGCAGTTCTTC
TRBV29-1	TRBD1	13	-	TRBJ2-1	CSVGDSSYNEQFF	TGCAGCGTTGGGGACAGCTCCTACAATGAGCAGTTCTTC
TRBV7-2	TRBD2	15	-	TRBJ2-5	CASSWREGHKETQYF	TGTGCCAGCAGCTGGCGGGAGGGCCACAAGGAGACCCAGTACTTC
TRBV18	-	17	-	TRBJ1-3	CASSPRAGGYSGNTIYF	TGTGCCAGCTCACCACGTGCGGGAGGTTACTCTGGAAACACCATATATTTT
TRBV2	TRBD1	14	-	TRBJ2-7	CATRGQGAFHEQYF	TGTGCCACCCGCGGACAGGGGGCATTCCACGAGCAGTACTTC
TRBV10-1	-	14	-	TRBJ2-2	CASSPRQVDGELFF	TGCGCCAGCAGTCCCCGACAGGTGGACGGGGAGCTGTTTTTT